The rows below give T cell receptor beta chains drawn from one sample of a study of T-cell reconstitution after alpha-beta-depleted transplantation in children. From the PCR reads, TCRdb called clonotypes with MiXCR, one entry per CDR3 protein. The top ten hold around 4.5% of the sample, which has around 340,000 distinct CDR3 sequences, roughly 13% seen once. Sequenced material: PBMCs, taken from the stem cell graft. These receptors all stem from a human donor who donated a stem cell graft to a child with Fanconi anemia. Each CDR3 is given without its conserved first and last residue. The D gene is left open where the match is weak.

j_gene | d_gene | v_gene | CDR3aa
TRBJ1-4 | TRBD1 | TRBV20-1 | SAHRDRGPRTNEKLF
TRBJ2-3 | NA | TRBV6-5 | ASSYSMLVPRSTDTQY
TRBJ2-3 | TRBD2 | TRBV29-1 | SVAGLATGTDTQY
TRBJ2-2 | NA | TRBV3-1 | ASSQAQITGELF
TRBJ2-1 | TRBD1 | TRBV6-5 | ASSYLQGAQSGNEQF
TRBJ1-4 | TRBD1 | TRBV12-3/TRBV12-4 | ASSIQGQGEKLF
TRBJ2-1 | NA | TRBV20-1 | SARAGGASSFYNEQF
TRBJ1-6 | NA | TRBV7-9 | ASSLGWGSPLH
TRBJ1-2 | TRBD1 | TRBV7-9 | ASSSDQGAFYGYT
TRBJ2-5 | NA | TRBV7-9 | ASSRPGEETQY
TRBJ2-1 | NA | TRBV7-9 | ASSLAVERKYEQF
TRBJ2-5 | NA | TRBV28 | ASWDLGGRETQY
TRBJ1-1 | NA | TRBV5-1 | ASSSDRLHTEAF
TRBJ1-2 | TRBD1 | TRBV12-3/TRBV12-4 | ASERPGQGPGGYT
TRBJ1-1 | TRBD1 | TRBV10-3 | AISEPGQDVTEAF
TRBJ1-2 | TRBD1 | TRBV20-1 | SARLDRRYGYT
TRBJ2-3 | NA | TRBV20-1 | SATMRGSTDTQY
TRBJ2-5 | TRBD1 | TRBV29-1 | SVRQGGGETQY
TRBJ1-2 | TRBD1 | TRBV6-2/TRBV6-3 | ASSQGWTGGNGYT
TRBJ2-5 | NA | TRBV12-3/TRBV12-4 | ASRRNEETQY
TRBJ2-1 | TRBD1 | TRBV5-1 | ASSIRQGSGEQF
TRBJ1-2 | TRBD1 | TRBV6-6 | AGGQGDFYGYT
TRBJ2-2 | TRBD2 | TRBV20-1 | SARDQGLYDTGELF
TRBJ2-5 | TRBD1 | TRBV7-2 | ASSPADRAGETQY
TRBJ1-1 | NA | TRBV12-3/TRBV12-4 | ASSRELGNTEAF
TRBJ1-2 | TRBD1 | TRBV12-3/TRBV12-4 | ASRYGTAVGYT
TRBJ2-7 | TRBD1 | TRBV5-1 | ASSETGTSSYEQY
TRBJ2-1 | NA | TRBV19 | ASSIVRVMSLNEQF
TRBJ2-1 | NA | TRBV7-9 | ASSLGGVRFQDEQF
TRBJ2-3 | NA | TRBV2 | ASIELTGADTQY
TRBJ2-5 | NA | TRBV12-3/TRBV12-4 | ASSFLGGRLSAETQY
TRBJ2-7 | TRBD1 | TRBV11-1 | ASRQGAEQY
TRBJ2-2 | NA | TRBV28 | ASSPMGWTGELF
TRBJ2-5 | TRBD2 | TRBV10-3 | AIRAGGYQETQY
TRBJ2-2 | NA | TRBV6-2/TRBV6-3 | ASSYSVGGPTGELF
TRBJ1-1 | NA | TRBV9 | ASSVGAGAPEAF
TRBJ1-5 | NA | TRBV20-1 | SARIRGSNQPQH
TRBJ2-1 | NA | TRBV20-1 | SARGTGTPYNEQF